The subject of this entry is one TCR beta chain. Every PCR got spiked synthetic TCR analog templates. Profiled with immunoSEQ multiplex PCR; TCRdb holds only in-frame clones, not every one. The sample has about 51,000 clones, 70% to 90% seen once. Disease in patients was locally advanced or metastatic urothelial carcinoma. This sample was included in a study of PD-L1 blockade in urothelial cancer. Study overall: Patients initiated atezolizumab in 2014 at 1,200 mg intravenously every 3 weeks. T cell content in blood samples showed a median of 141,255.

The V gene's germline CDR1 is SGHNT and CDR2 YENEEA. Deletions cut 0 bases from V and 10 bases from J, with 15 bases between. The CDR3 length is 14 residues. The TCR was taken from a man between 60 and 70 years old with urothelial cancer. The rearrangement joins TRBV11-3 to TRBJ1-1; D gene unclear. Sequences were derived from PBMCs, sampled around atezolizumab (anti-PD-L1) treatment. The CDR3 coding sequence is TGTGCCAGCAGCTTAGATACCCGATATCCCGGAGCTTTCTTT. This codes for CASSLDTRYPGAFF.